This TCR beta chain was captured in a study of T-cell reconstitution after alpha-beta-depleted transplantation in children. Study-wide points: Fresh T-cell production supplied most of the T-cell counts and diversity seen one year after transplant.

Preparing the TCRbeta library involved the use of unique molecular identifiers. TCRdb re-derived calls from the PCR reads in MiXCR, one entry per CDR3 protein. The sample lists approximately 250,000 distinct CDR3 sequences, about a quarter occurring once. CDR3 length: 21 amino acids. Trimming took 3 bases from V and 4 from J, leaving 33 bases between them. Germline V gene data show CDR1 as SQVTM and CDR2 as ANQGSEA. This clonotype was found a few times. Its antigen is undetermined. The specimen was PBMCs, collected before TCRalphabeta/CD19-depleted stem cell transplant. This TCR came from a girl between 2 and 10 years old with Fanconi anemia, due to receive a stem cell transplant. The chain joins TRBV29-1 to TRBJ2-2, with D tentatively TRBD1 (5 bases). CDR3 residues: CSVDATPTVDPERGTTGELFF. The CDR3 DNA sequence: TGCAGCGTTGACGCGACCCCAACCGTAGACCCAGAAAGGGGAACCACCGGGGAGCTGTTTTTT.